This T cell receptor beta chain derives from a study of T cell changes during pregnancy in multiple sclerosis. This table comes from immunoSEQ multiplex PCR, and its TCRdb copy is limited to in-frame clones, with some not included. The sample carries 100,000 to 110,000 clones, over 80% recorded once. The V gene's germline CDR1 is GTSNPN and CDR2 SVGIG (reference sequence). There are 13 residues in the CDR3. The junction had 3 bases not matched to a gene; V was cut back by 3 bases and J by 2 bases. The sequence was obtained from a female donor with multiple sclerosis, enrolled in a pregnancy study. The chain employs TRBV30 and TRBJ2-7, with 8 bases that match TRBD1. Sequenced material: peripheral blood, taken after pregnancy. CDR3 protein: CAWSAGGPYEQYF. Written as DNA, the CDR3 is TGTGCCTGGAGCGCAGGGGGCCCCTACGAGCAGTACTTC. The full variable domain, its missing parts supplied by reference TRBV30 and TRBJ2-7, is SQTIHQWPATLVQPVGSPLSLECTVEGTSNPNLYWYRQAAGRGLQLLFYSVGIGQISSEVPQNLSASRPQDRQFILSSKKLLLSDSGFYLCAWSAGGPYEQYFGPGTRLTVT.